This TCR beta chain originates from a study of T cell repertoires in cytomegalovirus infection. Study-level information: CMV infection together with matching HLA type was indicated by public TCR beta signatures.

TCRdb redid the calling of the reads with MiXCR, one entry per CDR3 protein. The data hold hundreds of thousands of distinct CDR3 sequences, with roughly 31% observed a single time. J lost 2 bases, V lost 5 bases, and 3 bases had no gene match. The germline V gene encodes CDR1 MNHEY and CDR2 SVGEGT. The CDR3 extends over 14 amino acids. Whole-study findings and limits: Individuals carrying CMV plus the relevant HLA were identified by cumulative frequency of public TCR beta families. Clonotype analysis showed dominance of the ex vivo response by HLA-C-restricted CMV-specific TCR beta clonotypes.

Concerning this clonotype itself: Its antigen is as yet unknown.

Sequenced: PBMCs. The TCR sequence derives from a human donor in good health (CMV status not recorded). Some clones in this sample may be carry-over from other donors' samples. The chain links TRBV6-2 or TRBV6-3 to TRBJ2-5, with 9 bases fitting TRBD2. CDR3 region: CASSPTSGQETQYF. DNA of the CDR3: TGTGCCAGCAGTCCGACTAGCGGACAAGAGACCCAGTACTTC.